The subject of this entry is one T cell receptor (beta chain). Its target is unknown. The data were obtained in a study of cytomegalovirus exposure and HLA in healthy donors. With 60 Vbeta and 13 Jbeta primers, the PCR was carried out. Assay: immunoSEQ multiplex PCR; the TCRdb copy retains only in-frame clones and omits some. The top ten hold less than 8.5% of the sample, which has about 150,000 clones, about four fifths seen once. Overall study findings and caveats: The productive fraction for most TCR beta V segments was about 87% or about 30% in an earlier analysis. Presence/absence results assume similar sequencing depth per donor, which may not hold. An Asian-associated ancestry cluster reportedly showed fewer N-insertions than the approximately 600-donor mean in a later analysis. V- and J-gene trimming in TCR beta was tied to a missense DCLRE1C variant by an analysis performed later.

Trimming took 2 bases from V and 2 from J; bases not matched to a gene: 6. Per germline, CDR1 ENHRY and CDR2 SYGVKD. This CDR3 has 16 amino acids. The chain is built from TRBV10-3 and TRBJ2-1, with 7 bases lining up with TRBD2. Sequencing used PBMCs. This sequence originates from a man aged 25 to 40 in good health and CMV-seropositive. CDR3 DNA sequence: TGTGCCATCAGTGAGGGTGCGGGAGTTACCTACAATGAGCAGTTCTTC. Its translation is CAISEGAGVTYNEQFF.